The next 21 T cell receptor beta chains were all read from a single sample in a study of OX40 agonist ivuxolimab in advanced cancers. The method was immunoSEQ multiplex PCR; TCRdb's version includes in-frame clones alone and lacks a portion of them. The table has about 45,000 clones, around 90% seen once. The sequences come from CD4+ or CD8+ T cells sorted from blood, collected in a trial of the OX40 agonist ivuxolimab. The receptors here all came from an adult with an advanced solid tumor such as melanoma, head and neck, liver or kidney cancer.

The chain joins TRBV6-5 to TRBJ2-1; 9 bases match TRBD2. The CDR3 covers 14 residues. V was clipped by 7 bases and J by 7 bases; unmatched bases: 8. The V gene's germline CDR1 is MNHEY and CDR2 SVGAGI. CDR3 nucleotides: TGTGCCAGCATTCCCGGGACTAGCAAGAATGAGCAGTTCTTC. This sequence encodes CASIPGTSKNEQFF.

V and J are TRBV27 and TRBJ2-1, with TRBD2 matching 9 bases. J was trimmed by 5 bases and V by 6 bases; bases with no gene match: 11. The CDR3 has 16 amino acids. Germline V gene sequence: CDR1 MNHEY, CDR2 SMNVEV (reference sequence). CDR3 in DNA: TGTGCCAGCAGAGACGGGGTAGCGGGAGTTAACAATGAGCAGTTCTTC. It is translated as CASRDGVAGVNNEQFF.

The V gene is TRBV15, the J gene TRBJ2-5, with 10 bases lining up with TRBD2. This CDR3 region has 17 residues. Germline values: CDR1 LNHNV, CDR2 YYDKDF (reference sequence). The junction had 7 bases not matched to a gene; V was cut back by 3 bases and J by 0 bases. The CDR3 DNA reads TGTGCCACCAGCAGTATAGATGGACTAGCGGACCAAGAGACCCAGTACTTC. It translates to CATSSIDGLADQETQYF.

The chain employs TRBV13 and TRBJ2-1, with 7 nucleotides matching TRBD1. The CDR3 extends over 17 amino acids. Germline V CDR1 and CDR2: PRHDT, FYEKMQ (reference sequence). Trimming took 5 bases from V and 0 from J; bases not matched to a gene: 10. CDR3 region: CASSLPGGPYSYNEQFF. The CDR3 coding sequence is TGTGCCAGCAGCCTCCCAGGGGGACCTTACTCCTACAATGAGCAGTTCTTC. Looking up the rest from reference TRBV13 and TRBJ2-1 gives the full variable domain: AAGVIQSPRHLIKEKRETATLKCYPIPRHDTVYWYQQGPGQDPQFLISFYEKMQSDKGSIPDRFSAQQFSDYHSELNMSSLELGDSALYFCASSLPGGPYSYNEQFFGPGTRLTVL.

In DNA form, the CDR3 reads TGTGCCAGTAGTCCAGGGGTGAACTATGGCTACACCTTC. Protein product: CASSPGVNYGYTF. V gene TRBV19 combines with J gene TRBJ1-2; TRBD1 is a possible D gene (6 bases). Looked up from germline, CDR1 is LNHDA and CDR2 is SQIVND (reference sequence). V lost 5 bases and J 2 bases, leaving 9 bases between the germline ends. The CDR3 loop spans 13 amino acids.

The CDR3 protein is CASRPPRRGPNTGELFF. The CDR3 coding sequence is TGTGCCAGCAGACCCCCCCGCCGGGGCCCAAACACCGGGGAGCTGTTTTTT. The chain is built from TRBV28 and TRBJ2-2, with D perhaps being TRBD1 or TRBD2 (5 bases each). In germline, CDR1 is MDHEN, CDR2 SYDVKM. The ends were cut back, 6 bases at V and 2 bases at J, with 19 bases in the middle. The CDR3 sequence is 17 residues long.

The chain employs TRBV19 and TRBJ1-2, with D possibly TRBD1 on 5 matching bases. In germline, CDR1 is LNHDA, CDR2 SQIVND (reference sequence). This CDR3 has 13 amino acids. The germline V and J ends were trimmed by 8 bases and 4 bases, with 14 bases remaining between them. The CDR3 sequence is CASGTVFGYGYTF. The DNA of the CDR3 is TGTGCCAGTGGGACCGTATTCGGCTATGGCTACACCTTC.

The gene calls are TRBV6-6 and TRBJ1-1; D remains unclear. Germline V CDR1 and CDR2: MNHNY, SVGAGI (reference sequence). The CDR3 runs 14 residues. V was clipped by 8 bases and J by 6 bases, with 19 bases between them. As DNA, the CDR3 is TGTGCCAGCTGGCGGCCATCAGTATTAGCTGAAGCTTTCTTT. Its translation is CASWRPSVLAEAFF.

This chain uses TRBV11-2 with TRBJ2-5, with D possibly TRBD2 on 6 matching bases. CDR3 length: 15 residues. Trimming removed 3 bases from V and 5 bases from J, with 16 bases in between. Per germline, CDR1 SGHAT and CDR2 FQNNGV. The CDR3 region has the DNA TGTGCCAGCAGCTTGGAGGGCCAAGGGCGGGAGACCCAGTACTTC. Translating gives CASSLEGQGRETQYF.

The chain recombines TRBV6-5 with TRBJ1-2; D unresolved. CDR1 and CDR2 (germline): MNHEY, SVGAGI. The CDR3 covers 13 residues. Trimming cost V 5 bases and J 8 bases, with 15 bases left between them. The CDR3 loop is CASSLQNMVGYTF. DNA of the CDR3: TGTGCCAGCAGTCTCCAAAATATGGTCGGCTACACCTTC.

The DNA of the CDR3 is TGTGCCAGCAGCCCCACCACCAGGGTGCTTGGAGAGACCCAGTACTTC. Translating gives CASSPTTRVLGETQYF. The chain carries TRBV5-6 and TRBJ2-5; a possible D gene is TRBD1 (5 bases). V lost 4 bases to trimming and J lost 4 bases, with 20 bases between them. The CDR3 covers 16 residues. The germline CDR1 and CDR2 sequences are SGHDT and YYEEEE.

Remarks on this clone: One junction end disagrees with the germline gene, perhaps due to a read error. CDR3 loop: CASSFRLVSNEQYF. The DNA of the CDR3 is TGTGCCAGCAGTTTCCGGCTAGTCTCCAACGAGCAGTACTTC. The gene calls are TRBV28 and TRBJ2-7, with D unclear. Germline V gene sequence: CDR1 MDHEN, CDR2 SYDVKM. The CDR3 is 14 amino acids.

This chain uses TRBV5-4 with TRBJ1-2; perhaps TRBD1 as D (6 bases). CDR1 SGHNT and CDR2 YYREEE come from the germline V gene (reference sequence). This CDR3 region has 13 residues. Trimming shortened V by 4 bases and J by 3 bases, and 10 bases separated the two germline ends. CDR3 DNA: TGTGCCAGCAGCCCGGGACACTACTATGGCTACACCTTC. Amino acid sequence: CASSPGHYYGYTF.

This chain joins TRBV28 and TRBJ2-1, with D unresolved. Germline CDR1 and CDR2: MDHEN and SYDVKM. The CDR3 contains 14 residues. V was trimmed by 5 bases and J by 3 bases, leaving 11 bases between them. The CDR3 reads CASSPNGDYNEQFF. CDR3 coding DNA: TGTGCCAGCAGTCCCAACGGTGACTACAATGAGCAGTTCTTC.

The genes are TRBV5-6 and TRBJ1-2; no firm D call. Looked up from germline, CDR1 is SGHDT and CDR2 is YYEEEE. This CDR3 has 14 residues. Trimming removed 6 bases from V and 4 bases from J, with 16 bases in between. CDR3 protein: CASISGLLSYGYTF. The CDR3, as DNA: TGTGCCAGCATCAGCGGACTCCTTTCCTATGGCTACACCTTC.

The chain links TRBV2 to TRBJ1-1, with TRBD1 matching 8 bases. The CDR3 runs to 16 residues. Germline-derived CDR1 and CDR2 are SNHLY and FYNNEI. V shed 7 bases and J 0 bases; nucleotides not matched to a gene: 10. CDR3: CASNYDRGHMNTEAFF. In DNA, the CDR3 is TGTGCCAGCAATTACGACAGGGGCCATATGAACACTGAAGCTTTCTTT.

V is TRBV6-4 and J is TRBJ2-7; D is unclear. Germline assignment: CDR1 MRHNA and CDR2 SNTAGT. V was clipped by 1 base and J by 2 bases, with 15 bases between them. This CDR3 has 16 amino acids. The CDR3: CASSDLTAAFAYEQYF. CDR3 bases: TGTGCCAGCAGTGACTTGACGGCAGCCTTTGCCTACGAGCAGTACTTC.

This clone was seen once. The CDR3 sequence is CASSLVSDSQETQYF. CDR3 DNA sequence: TGTGCCAGCAGCTTAGTAAGTGACAGTCAAGAGACCCAGTACTTC. The chain combines TRBV11-2 with TRBJ2-5, with D maybe TRBD1 (5 bases). Germline loops: CDR1 SGHAT, CDR2 FQNNGV. Deletions cut 1 base from V and 2 bases from J, with 11 bases between. The CDR3 has 15 residues.

The chain links TRBV9 to TRBJ2-7; D is unresolved. This CDR3 has 14 amino acids. The germline V and J ends were trimmed by 2 bases and 2 bases, with 11 bases remaining between them. Germline CDR1 is SGDLS and CDR2 is YYNGEE. This chain's CDR3 is CASSVGFQAYEQYF. CDR3 in DNA: TGTGCCAGCAGCGTGGGCTTTCAAGCCTACGAGCAGTACTTC.

CDR3 DNA sequence: TGCGCCAGCAGCACCTCTAGTGGTGCCTACGAGCAGTACTTC. This translates into CASSTSSGAYEQYF. The chain links TRBV4-1 to TRBJ2-7; D call uncertain. V was cut by 5 bases and J by 2 bases, with 13 bases left in between. CDR1 MGHRA and CDR2 YSYEKL come from the germline V gene. This CDR3 is built from 14 residues.

The chain couples TRBV11-2 to TRBJ2-3; D call uncertain. The CDR3 runs 13 residues. Germline V lookup: CDR1 SGHAT, CDR2 FQNNGV. Trimming stripped 5 bases from V and 5 bases from J, with 11 bases between. The CDR3, as DNA: TGTGCCAGCAGCCCTGACTGGGAAGATACGCAGTATTTT. Translated: CASSPDWEDTQYF.